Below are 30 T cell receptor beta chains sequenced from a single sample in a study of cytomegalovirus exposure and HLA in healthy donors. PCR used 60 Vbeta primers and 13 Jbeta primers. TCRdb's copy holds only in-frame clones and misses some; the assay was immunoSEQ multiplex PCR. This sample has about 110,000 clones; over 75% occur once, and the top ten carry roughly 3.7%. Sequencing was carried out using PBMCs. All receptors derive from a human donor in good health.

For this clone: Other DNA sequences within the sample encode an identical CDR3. DNA of the CDR3: TGTGCCAGCAGCTTAGCCGATCTAGCGGGGTACAATGAGCAGTTCTTC. This sequence encodes CASSLADLAGYNEQFF. The chain recombines TRBV7-8 with TRBJ2-1; 9 bases agree with TRBD2. V was clipped by 0 bases and J by 4 bases; unmatched bases: 4. The CDR3 spans 16 residues. Germline V gene lookup returns CDR1 SGHVS and CDR2 FQNEAQ.

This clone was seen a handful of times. The CDR3: CASSIHQGAAGANVLTF. The DNA of the CDR3 is TGTGCCAGTAGTATACACCAGGGGGCAGCTGGGGCCAACGTCCTGACTTTC. The gene calls are TRBV19 and TRBJ2-6, with 8 bases fitting TRBD1. V was clipped by 2 bases and J by 2 bases; unmatched bases: 5. The CDR3 spans 17 residues. Germline lookup yields CDR1 LNHDA and CDR2 SQIVND (reference sequence).

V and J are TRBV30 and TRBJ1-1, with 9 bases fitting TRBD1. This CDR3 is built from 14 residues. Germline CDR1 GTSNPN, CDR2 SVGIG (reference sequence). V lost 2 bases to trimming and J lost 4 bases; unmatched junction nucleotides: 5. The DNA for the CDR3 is TGTGCCTGGAGTTCCCCGACAGGGGGCACTGAAGCTTTCTTT. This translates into CAWSSPTGGTEAFF.

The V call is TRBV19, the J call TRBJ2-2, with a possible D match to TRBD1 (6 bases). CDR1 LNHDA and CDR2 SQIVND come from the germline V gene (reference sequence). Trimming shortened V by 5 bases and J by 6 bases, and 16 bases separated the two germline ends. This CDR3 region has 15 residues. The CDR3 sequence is CASSLDRAVPGELFF. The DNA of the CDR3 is TGTGCCAGTAGTCTGGACAGAGCGGTGCCCGGGGAGCTGTTTTTT.

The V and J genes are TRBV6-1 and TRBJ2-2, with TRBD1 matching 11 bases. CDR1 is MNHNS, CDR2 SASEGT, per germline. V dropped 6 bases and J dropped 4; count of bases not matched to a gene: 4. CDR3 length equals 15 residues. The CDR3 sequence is CASRDRGPFTGELFF. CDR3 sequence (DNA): TGTGCCAGCAGGGACAGGGGGCCCTTCACCGGGGAGCTGTTTTTT.

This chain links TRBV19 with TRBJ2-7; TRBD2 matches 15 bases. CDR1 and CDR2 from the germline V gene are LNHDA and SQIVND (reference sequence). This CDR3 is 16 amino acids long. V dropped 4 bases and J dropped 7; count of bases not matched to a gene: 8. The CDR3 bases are TGTGCCAGTAGTACAGGGACTAGCGGGAGGATGGGTGAGCAGTACTTC. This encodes CASSTGTSGRMGEQYF.

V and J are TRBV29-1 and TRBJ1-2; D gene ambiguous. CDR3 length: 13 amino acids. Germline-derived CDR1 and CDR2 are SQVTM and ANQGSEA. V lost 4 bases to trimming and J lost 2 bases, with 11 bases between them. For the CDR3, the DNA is TGCAGCGTTGCAGGACGGGGAAACTATGGCTACACCTTC. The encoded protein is CSVAGRGNYGYTF.

CDR3 residues: CASSLRGGDQPQHF. The DNA for the CDR3 is TGTGCCAGCAGTTTACGAGGGGGAGATCAGCCCCAGCATTTT. The chain combines TRBV27 with TRBJ1-5, with a tentative D call TRBD1 (6 bases). Trimming removed 2 bases from V and 5 bases from J, with 10 bases in between. This CDR3 comprises 14 residues. The V gene's germline CDR1 is MNHEY and CDR2 SMNVEV (reference sequence).

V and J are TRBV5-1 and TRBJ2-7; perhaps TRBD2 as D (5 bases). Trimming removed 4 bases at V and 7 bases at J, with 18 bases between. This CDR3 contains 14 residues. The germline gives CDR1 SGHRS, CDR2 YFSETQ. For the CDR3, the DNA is TGCGCCAGCAGCCTCGGAGGCGATACCTTAGAGCAGTACTTC. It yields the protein CASSLGGDTLEQYF.

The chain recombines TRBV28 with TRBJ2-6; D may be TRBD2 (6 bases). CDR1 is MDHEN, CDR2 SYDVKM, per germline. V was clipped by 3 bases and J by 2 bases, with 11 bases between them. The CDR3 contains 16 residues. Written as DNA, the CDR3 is TGTGCCAGCAGTTTGAGCGGGCCCCCTGGGGCCAACGTCCTGACTTTC. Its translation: CASSLSGPPGANVLTF.

The CDR3 DNA follows: TGTGCCAGCAGCTTGGCCTATACCTACGAGCAGTACTTC. Protein sequence: CASSLAYTYEQYF. The chain has TRBV5-4 and TRBJ2-5; the D is unclear. The J call may be faulty, since TRBJ2-7 better matches the DNA end. The CDR3 length is 13 residues. Germline CDR1 SGHNT, CDR2 YYREEE (reference sequence).

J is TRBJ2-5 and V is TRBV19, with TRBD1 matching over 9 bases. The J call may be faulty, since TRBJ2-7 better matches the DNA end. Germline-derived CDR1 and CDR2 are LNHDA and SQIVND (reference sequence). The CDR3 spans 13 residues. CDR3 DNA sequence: TGTGCCAGTGGAAAGGACAGGGGCTACGAGCAGTACTTC. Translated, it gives CASGKDRGYEQYF.

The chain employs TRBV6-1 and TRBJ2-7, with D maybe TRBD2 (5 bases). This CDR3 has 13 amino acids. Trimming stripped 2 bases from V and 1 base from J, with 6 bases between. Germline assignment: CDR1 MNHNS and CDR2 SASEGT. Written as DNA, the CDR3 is TGTGCCAGCAGTGAACCGGGGTCCTACGAGCAGTACTTC. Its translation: CASSEPGSYEQYF.

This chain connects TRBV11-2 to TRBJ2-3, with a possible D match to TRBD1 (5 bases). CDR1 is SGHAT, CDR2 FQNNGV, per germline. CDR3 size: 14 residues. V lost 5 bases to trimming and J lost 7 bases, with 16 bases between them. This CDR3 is CASSAIRGSNTQYF. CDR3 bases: TGTGCCAGCAGCGCAATAAGGGGTTCTAATACGCAGTATTTT.

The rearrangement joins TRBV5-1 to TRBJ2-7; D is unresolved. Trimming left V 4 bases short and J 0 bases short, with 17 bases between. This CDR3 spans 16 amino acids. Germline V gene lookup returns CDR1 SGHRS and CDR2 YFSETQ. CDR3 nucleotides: TGCGCCAGCAGCCCGGTTTCAGGTTCAAGCTCCTACGAGCAGTACTTC. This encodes CASSPVSGSSSYEQYF.

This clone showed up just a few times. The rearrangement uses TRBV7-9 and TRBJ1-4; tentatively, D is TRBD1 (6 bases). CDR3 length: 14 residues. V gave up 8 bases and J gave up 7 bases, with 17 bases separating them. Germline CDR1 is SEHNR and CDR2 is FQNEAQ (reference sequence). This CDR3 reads CASGTRDIVEKLFF. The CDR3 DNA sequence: TGTGCCAGCGGGACCCGGGACATAGTTGAAAAACTGTTTTTT.

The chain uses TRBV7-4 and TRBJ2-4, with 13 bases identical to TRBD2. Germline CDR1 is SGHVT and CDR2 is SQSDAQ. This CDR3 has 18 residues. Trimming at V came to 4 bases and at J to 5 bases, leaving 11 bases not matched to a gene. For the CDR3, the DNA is TGTGCCAGCAGCTCCTCGTGCGGACTAGCGGGAGTGCAAAACATTCAGTACTTC. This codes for CASSSSCGLAGVQNIQYF.

As DNA, the CDR3 is TGTGCCAGCAGCACTAGCGGTAGCTCCTACAATGAGCAGTTCTTC. It encodes CASSTSGSSYNEQFF. The chain links TRBV7-2 to TRBJ2-1; TRBD2 matches 8 bases. The CDR3 runs 15 residues. V trimming: 5 bases; J trimming: 0 bases; junction bases outside the gene matches: 3. Germline CDR1 and CDR2: SGHTA and FQGNSA.

This chain's CDR3 is CASSLAGTEVYEQYF. CDR3 nucleotide sequence: TGCGCCAGCAGCTTGGCCGGGACAGAAGTCTACGAGCAGTACTTC. The gene calls are TRBV5-1 and TRBJ2-7; 7 bases align to TRBD1. Per the germline V gene, CDR1 is SGHRS and CDR2 is YFSETQ. With 0 bases clipped from V and 3 bases from J, the junction kept 6 bases outside the gene matches. The CDR3 is made up of 15 amino acids.

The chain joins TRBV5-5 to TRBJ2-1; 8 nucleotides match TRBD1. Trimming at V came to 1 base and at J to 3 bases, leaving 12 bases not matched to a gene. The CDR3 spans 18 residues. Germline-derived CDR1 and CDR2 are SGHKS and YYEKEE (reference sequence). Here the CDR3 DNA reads TGTGCCAGCAGCTTGAGGTCTGATGGGGACAGGATCTACAATGAGCAGTTCTTC. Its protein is CASSLRSDGDRIYNEQFF. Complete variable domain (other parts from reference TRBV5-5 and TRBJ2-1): DAGVTQSPTHLIKTRGQQVTLRCSPISGHKSVSWYQQVLGQGPQFIFQYYEKEERGRGNFPDRFSARQFPNYSSELNVNALLLGDSALYLCASSLRSDGDRIYNEQFFGPGTRLTVL.

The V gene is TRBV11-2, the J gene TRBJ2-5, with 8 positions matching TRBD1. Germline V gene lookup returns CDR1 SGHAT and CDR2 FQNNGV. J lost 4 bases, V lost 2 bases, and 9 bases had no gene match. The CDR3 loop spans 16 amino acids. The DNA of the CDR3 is TGTGCCAGCAGCTTAAGCCCAGGGGGCGGTTTAGAGACCCAGTACTTC. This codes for CASSLSPGGGLETQYF.

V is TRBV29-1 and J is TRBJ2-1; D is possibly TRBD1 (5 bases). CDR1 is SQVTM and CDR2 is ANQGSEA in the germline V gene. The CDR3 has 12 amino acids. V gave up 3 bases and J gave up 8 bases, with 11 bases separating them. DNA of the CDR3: TGCAGCGTTGAGACGCAGGGCGATGAGCAGTTCTTC. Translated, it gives CSVETQGDEQFF.

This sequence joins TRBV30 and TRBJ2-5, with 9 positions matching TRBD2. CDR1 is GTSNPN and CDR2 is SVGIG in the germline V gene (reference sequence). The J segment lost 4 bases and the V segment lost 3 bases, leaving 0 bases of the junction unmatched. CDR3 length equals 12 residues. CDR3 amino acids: CAWRTSGETQYF. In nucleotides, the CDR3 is TGTGCCTGGAGGACTAGCGGAGAGACCCAGTACTTC. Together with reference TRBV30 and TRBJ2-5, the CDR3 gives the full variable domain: SQTIHQWPATLVQPVGSPLSLECTVEGTSNPNLYWYRQAAGRGLQLLFYSVGIGQISSEVPQNLSASRPQDRQFILSSKKLLLSDSGFYLCAWRTSGETQYFGPGTRLLVL.

For the CDR3, the DNA is TGTGCCAGCTCACCTGCTAGCGGGAGGGATGAGCAGTTCTTC. It is translated as CASSPASGRDEQFF. The chain combines TRBV18 with TRBJ2-1; 12 nucleotides line up with TRBD2. The germline V gene encodes CDR1 KGHSH and CDR2 LQKENI. The CDR3 has 14 residues. Trimming cost V 3 bases and J 8 bases; bases outside gene matches: 2.

CDR3: CASSLGQLLTNVLTF. In DNA form, the CDR3 reads TGTGCCAGCAGCTTGGGACAGCTATTAACCAACGTCCTGACTTTC. The J gene is TRBJ2-6, the V gene TRBV5-4; tentatively, D is TRBD1 (5 bases). The CDR3 length is 15 residues. V lost 0 bases to trimming and J lost 8 bases, with 12 bases between them. Germline V gene lookup returns CDR1 SGHNT and CDR2 YYREEE (reference sequence).

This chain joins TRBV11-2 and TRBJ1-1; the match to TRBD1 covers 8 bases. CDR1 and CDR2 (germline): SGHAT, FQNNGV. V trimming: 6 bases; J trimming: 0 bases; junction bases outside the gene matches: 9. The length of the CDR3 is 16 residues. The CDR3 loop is CASRFGRGLVNTEAFF. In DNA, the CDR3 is TGTGCCAGCAGATTTGGCAGGGGGCTGGTGAACACTGAAGCTTTCTTT.

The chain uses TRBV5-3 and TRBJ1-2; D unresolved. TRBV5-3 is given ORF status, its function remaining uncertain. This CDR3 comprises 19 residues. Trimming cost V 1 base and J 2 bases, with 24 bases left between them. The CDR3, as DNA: TGTGCCAGAAGCTTGATTGTAGTCCCGGCCTCACGGCGGAACTATGGCTACACCTTC. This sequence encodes CARSLIVVPASRRNYGYTF.

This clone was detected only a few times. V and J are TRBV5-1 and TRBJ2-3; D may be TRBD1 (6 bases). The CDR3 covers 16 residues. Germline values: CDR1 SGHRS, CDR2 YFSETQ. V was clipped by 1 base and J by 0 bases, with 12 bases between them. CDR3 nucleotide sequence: TGCGCCAGCAGCTTGAGAGACAGGCCTAGCACAGATACGCAGTATTTT. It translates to CASSLRDRPSTDTQYF.

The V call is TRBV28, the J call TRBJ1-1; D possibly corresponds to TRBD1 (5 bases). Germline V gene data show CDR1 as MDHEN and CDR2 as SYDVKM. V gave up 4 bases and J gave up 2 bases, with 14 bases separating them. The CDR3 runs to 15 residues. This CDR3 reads CASSSIGAANTEAFF. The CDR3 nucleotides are TGTGCCAGCAGTTCCATAGGGGCGGCAAACACTGAAGCTTTCTTT. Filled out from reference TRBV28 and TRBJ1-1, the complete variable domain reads DVKVTQSSRYLVKRTGEKVFLECVQDMDHENMFWYRQDPGLGLRLIYFSYDVKMKEKGDIPEGYSVSREKKERFSLILESASTNQTSMYLCASSSIGAANTEAFFGQGTRLTVV.

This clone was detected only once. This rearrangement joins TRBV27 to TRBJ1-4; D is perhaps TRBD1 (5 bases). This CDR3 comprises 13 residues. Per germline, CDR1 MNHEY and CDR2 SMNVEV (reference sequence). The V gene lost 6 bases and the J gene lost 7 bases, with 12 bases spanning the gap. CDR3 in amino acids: CASSRQWGEKLFF. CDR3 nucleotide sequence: TGTGCCAGCAGCCGACAGTGGGGTGAAAAACTGTTTTTT.